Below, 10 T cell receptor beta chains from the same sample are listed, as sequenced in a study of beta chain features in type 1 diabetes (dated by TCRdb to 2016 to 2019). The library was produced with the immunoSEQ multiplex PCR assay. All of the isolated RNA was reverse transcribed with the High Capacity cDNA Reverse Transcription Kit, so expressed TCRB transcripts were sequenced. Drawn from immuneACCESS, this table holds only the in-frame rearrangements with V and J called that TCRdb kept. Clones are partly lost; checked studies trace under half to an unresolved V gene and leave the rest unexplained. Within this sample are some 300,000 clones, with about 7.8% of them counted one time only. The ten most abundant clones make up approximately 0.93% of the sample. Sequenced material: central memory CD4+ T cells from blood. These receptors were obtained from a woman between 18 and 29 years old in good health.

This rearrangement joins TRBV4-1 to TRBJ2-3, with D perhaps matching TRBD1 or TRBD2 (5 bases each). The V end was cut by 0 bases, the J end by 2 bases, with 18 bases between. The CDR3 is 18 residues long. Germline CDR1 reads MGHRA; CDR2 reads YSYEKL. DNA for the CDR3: TGCGCCAGCAGCCAAGATGGTCGGACTGGGGGTTACACAGATACGCAGTATTTT. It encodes CASSQDGRTGGYTDTQYF.

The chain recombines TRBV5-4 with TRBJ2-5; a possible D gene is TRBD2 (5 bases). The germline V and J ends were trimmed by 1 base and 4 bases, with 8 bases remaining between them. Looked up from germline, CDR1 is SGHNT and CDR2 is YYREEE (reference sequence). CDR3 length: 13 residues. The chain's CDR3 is CASSLKAAETQYF. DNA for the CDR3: TGTGCCAGCAGCTTGAAAGCGGCAGAGACCCAGTACTTC.

The CDR3 is CASSHLGANTDTQYF. The CDR3 coding sequence is TGTGCCAGCAGCCATTTGGGGGCGAACACAGATACGCAGTATTTT. V usage is TRBV14 and J usage is TRBJ2-3; tentatively, D is TRBD1 (6 bases). The germline CDR1 and CDR2 sequences are SGHDN and FVKESK. V dropped 3 bases and J dropped 2 bases, with 12 bases sitting between them. The CDR3 contains 15 residues.

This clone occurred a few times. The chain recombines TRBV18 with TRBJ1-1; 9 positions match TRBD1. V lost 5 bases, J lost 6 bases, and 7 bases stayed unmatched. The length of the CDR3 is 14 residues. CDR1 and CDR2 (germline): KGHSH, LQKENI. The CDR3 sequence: CASSWTGAASEAFF. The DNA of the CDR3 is TGTGCCAGCTCATGGACAGGGGCGGCCTCTGAAGCTTTCTTT.

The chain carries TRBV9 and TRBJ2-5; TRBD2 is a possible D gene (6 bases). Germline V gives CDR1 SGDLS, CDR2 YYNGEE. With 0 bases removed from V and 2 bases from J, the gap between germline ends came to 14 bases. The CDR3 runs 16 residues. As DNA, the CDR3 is TGTGCCAGCAGCGTAGCGGCTAGCGAAAGACAAGAGACCCAGTACTTC. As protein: CASSVAASERQETQYF.

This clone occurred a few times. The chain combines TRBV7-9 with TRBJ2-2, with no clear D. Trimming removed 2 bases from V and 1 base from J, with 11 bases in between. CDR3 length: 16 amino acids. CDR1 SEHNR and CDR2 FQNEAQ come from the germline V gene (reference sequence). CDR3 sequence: CASSLLITENTGELFF. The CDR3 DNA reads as TGTGCCAGCAGCTTACTCATCACGGAGAACACCGGGGAGCTGTTTTTT. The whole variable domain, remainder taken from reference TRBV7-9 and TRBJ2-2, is DTGVSQNPRHKITKRGQNVTFRCDPISEHNRLYWYRQTLGQGPEFLTYFQNEAQLEKSRLLSDRFSAERPKGSFSTLEIQRTEQGDSAMYLCASSLLITENTGELFFGEGSRLTVL.

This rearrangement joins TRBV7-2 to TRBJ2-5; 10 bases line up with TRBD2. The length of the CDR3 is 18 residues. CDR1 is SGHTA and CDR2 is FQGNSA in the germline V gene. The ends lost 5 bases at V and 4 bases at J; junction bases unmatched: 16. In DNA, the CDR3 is TGTGCCAGCAGCAAAGCAGCAATTCTAGCGGGAGCCGGAGAGACCCAGTACTTC. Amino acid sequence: CASSKAAILAGAGETQYF.

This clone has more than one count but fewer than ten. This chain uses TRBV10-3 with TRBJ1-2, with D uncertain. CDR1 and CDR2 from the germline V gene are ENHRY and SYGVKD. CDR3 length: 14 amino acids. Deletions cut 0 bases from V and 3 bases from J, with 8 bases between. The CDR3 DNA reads TGTGCCATCAGTGAGTCGGGTTTTTACTATGGCTACACCTTC. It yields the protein CAISESGFYYGYTF.

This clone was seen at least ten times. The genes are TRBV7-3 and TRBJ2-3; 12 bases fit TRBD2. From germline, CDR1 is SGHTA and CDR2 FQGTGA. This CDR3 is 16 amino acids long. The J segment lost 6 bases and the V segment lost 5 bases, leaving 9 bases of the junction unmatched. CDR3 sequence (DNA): TGTGCCAGCAGCCACCCCCTAGCGGGGGGGCTTGATACGCAGTATTTT. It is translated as CASSHPLAGGLDTQYF.

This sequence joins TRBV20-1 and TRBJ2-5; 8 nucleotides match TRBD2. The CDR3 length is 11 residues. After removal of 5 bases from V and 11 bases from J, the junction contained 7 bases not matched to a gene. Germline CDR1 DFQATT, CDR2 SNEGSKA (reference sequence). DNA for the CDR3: TGCAGTGCTGAGTTCCGCGGGGGGCAGTACTTC. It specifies CSAEFRGGQYF.